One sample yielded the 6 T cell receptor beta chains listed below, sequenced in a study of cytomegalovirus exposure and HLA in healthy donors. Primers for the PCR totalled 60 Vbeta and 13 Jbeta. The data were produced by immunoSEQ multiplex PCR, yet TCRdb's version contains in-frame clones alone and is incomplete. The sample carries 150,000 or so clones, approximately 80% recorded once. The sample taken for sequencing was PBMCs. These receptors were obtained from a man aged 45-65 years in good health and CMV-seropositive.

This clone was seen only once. CDR3: CASSLQRGPYNEQFF. The CDR3 nucleotides read TGCGCCAGCAGCCTGCAGCGGGGCCCCTACAATGAGCAGTTCTTC. The V gene is TRBV4-3, the J gene TRBJ2-1, with 7 positions matching TRBD2. The CDR3 spans 15 residues. CDR1 and CDR2 (germline): LGHNA, YSLEER. Trimming took 4 bases from V and 2 from J; bases not matched to a gene: 5.

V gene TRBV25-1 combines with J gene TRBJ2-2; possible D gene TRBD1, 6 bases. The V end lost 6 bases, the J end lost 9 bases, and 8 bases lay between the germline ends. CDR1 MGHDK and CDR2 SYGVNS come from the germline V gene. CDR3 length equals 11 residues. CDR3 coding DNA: TGTGCCAGCAGAACAGGGAGGGAGCTGTTTTTT. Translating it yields CASRTGRELFF.

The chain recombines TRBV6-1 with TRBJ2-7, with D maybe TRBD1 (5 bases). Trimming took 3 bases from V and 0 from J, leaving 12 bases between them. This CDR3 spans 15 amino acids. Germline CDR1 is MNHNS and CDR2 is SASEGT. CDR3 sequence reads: CASSEGRSSSYEQYF. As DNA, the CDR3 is TGTGCCAGCAGTGAGGGGCGTAGCAGCTCCTACGAGCAGTACTTC.

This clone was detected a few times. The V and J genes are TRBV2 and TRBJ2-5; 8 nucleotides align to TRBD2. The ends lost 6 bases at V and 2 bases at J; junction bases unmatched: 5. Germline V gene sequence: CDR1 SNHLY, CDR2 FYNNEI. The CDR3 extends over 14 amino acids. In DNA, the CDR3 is TGTGCCAGCAGCCCGGCTAGCGGGCAAGAGACCCAGTACTTC. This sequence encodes CASSPASGQETQYF.

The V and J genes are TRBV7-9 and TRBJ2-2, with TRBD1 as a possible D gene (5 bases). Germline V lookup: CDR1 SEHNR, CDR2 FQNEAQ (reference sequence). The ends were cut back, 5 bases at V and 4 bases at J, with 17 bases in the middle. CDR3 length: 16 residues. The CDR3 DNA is TGTGCCAGCAGCGAACGCAGTAGCAGGGTCACCGGGGAGCTGTTTTTT. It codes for CASSERSSRVTGELFF.

The CDR3 bases are TGTGCCAGCAGCTTAGAACAGGGGAGGTATGAAAAACTGTTTTTT. Protein sequence: CASSLEQGRYEKLFF. The V gene is TRBV7-9, the J gene TRBJ1-4, with TRBD1 matching over 7 bases. V shed 1 base, J shed 6 bases, and the junction held 5 bases outside the gene matches. This CDR3 contains 15 residues. Germline V gene data show CDR1 as SEHNR and CDR2 as FQNEAQ (reference sequence).